What follows are 19 T cell receptor beta chains derived from one specimen sequenced in a study of T cells in Graves' hyperthyroidism and ophthalmopathy. Researchers took RNA transcripts and amplified the TCR beta CDR3 regions from them. A set of HTBI primers served as the primers for a first-round RT-PCR of the TCR CDR3. TCRdb reprocessed the multiplex PCR reads with MiXCR, giving one entry per CDR3 protein. The sample records over 150,000 distinct CDR3 sequences, about 15% being singletons. Specimen: blood. The receptors were gathered from a woman aged 50 to 65 with Graves' hyperthyroidism.

This clonotype was seen at least ten times. J is TRBJ2-3 and V is TRBV20-1; TRBD1 matches at 8 bases. The V and J ends lost 0 bases and 0 bases, in that order; junction bases with no gene match: 11. In germline, CDR1 is DFQATT, CDR2 SNEGSKA (reference sequence). This CDR3 has 18 amino acids. For the CDR3, the DNA is TGCAGTGCTAGAGACCGCCGACAGGGGACAGCTAGCACAGATACGCAGTATTTT. This codes for CSARDRRQGTASTDTQYF.

A few counts support this clonotype. The chain has TRBV7-8 and TRBJ2-2; TRBD2 matches at 8 bases. V gave up 5 bases and J gave up 3 bases; unmatched junction bases: 5. The CDR3 has 15 residues. Germline V CDR1 and CDR2: SGHVS, FQNEAQ. CDR3 loop: CASSPGGRDTGELFF. The CDR3 bases are TGTGCCAGCAGCCCGGGGGGGCGAGACACCGGGGAGCTGTTTTTT.

This clonotype was counted ten times or more. V usage is TRBV2 and J usage is TRBJ1-2; D remains ambiguous. The CDR3 runs to 13 residues. Trimming left V 3 bases short and J 5 bases short, with 10 bases between. CDR1 SNHLY and CDR2 FYNNEI come from the germline V gene. CDR3 sequence (DNA): TGTGCCAGCAGTGAGAATGACTTATATGGCTACACCTTC. This encodes CASSENDLYGYTF.

This clonotype was recorded at least ten times. The rearrangement links TRBV6-1 to TRBJ1-5; unclear D gene. V gave up 7 bases and J gave up 4 bases, with 17 bases separating them. The CDR3 has 15 residues. CDR1 and CDR2 (germline): MNHNS, SASEGT. The CDR3 spells CASTRRAGANQPQHF. In DNA, the CDR3 is TGTGCCAGCACCCGGAGGGCGGGAGCAAATCAGCCCCAGCATTTT.

The CDR3 here is CASSVGPGELNHNEQFF. The CDR3 DNA reads TGTGCCAGCAGCGTAGGTCCGGGGGAATTAAACCACAATGAGCAGTTCTTC. The chain has TRBV9 and TRBJ2-1, with D tentatively TRBD2 (6 bases). V was pared by 0 bases and J by 5 bases, with 18 bases between. From germline, CDR1 is SGDLS and CDR2 YYNGEE. This CDR3 is built from 17 residues.

In this sample, this clonotype turned up many times. The CDR3 reads CASSKWTGRPGELFF. The CDR3 DNA reads TGTGCCAGCAGCAAATGGACAGGGAGGCCCGGGGAGCTGTTTTTT. The genes are TRBV3-1 and TRBJ2-2; 8 positions agree with TRBD1. CDR3 size: 15 residues. V was pared by 5 bases and J by 6 bases, with 8 bases of the junction left unmatched. In germline, CDR1 is LGHDT, CDR2 YNNKEL (reference sequence).

This clonotype came up a few times. The chain is built from TRBV27 and TRBJ2-1, with 9 bases that match TRBD1. The CDR3 loop spans 12 amino acids. Looked up from germline, CDR1 is MNHEY and CDR2 is SMNVEV (reference sequence). Unmatched junction bases numbered 8, after V lost 5 bases and J lost 15 bases. The CDR3, as DNA: TGTGCCAGCAGTCAGACGGGACAGGGCGGGTTCTTC. This encodes CASSQTGQGGFF.

V and J are TRBV7-8 and TRBJ1-1, with a tentative D call TRBD1 (5 bases). V was cut by 4 bases and J by 6 bases, with 21 bases left in between. The CDR3 has 16 amino acids. CDR1 is SGHVS and CDR2 is FQNEAQ in the germline V gene. CDR3 region: CASSSYGGLTDPEAFF. CDR3 in DNA: TGTGCCAGCAGCTCCTACGGGGGGTTGACGGACCCTGAAGCTTTCTTT.

This clonotype was seen ten or more times. V gene TRBV27 combines with J gene TRBJ1-1; TRBD1 might be the D (5 bases). The CDR3 is made up of 14 amino acids. Germline assignment: CDR1 MNHEY and CDR2 SMNVEV (reference sequence). Trimming removed 3 bases from V and 4 bases from J, with 12 bases in between. The DNA for the CDR3 is TGTGCCAGCAGTTTCGGGGACGGTGTCACTGAAGCTTTCTTT. Its protein product is CASSFGDGVTEAFF.

J is TRBJ1-2 and V is TRBV20-1, with 9 nucleotides matching TRBD1. Germline CDR1 reads DFQATT; CDR2 reads SNEGSKA (reference sequence). Trimming removed 3 bases from V and 7 bases from J; junction bases left unmatched: 9. The CDR3 loop spans 14 amino acids. CDR3 residues: CSASVGDRVRGYTF. The CDR3 bases are TGCAGTGCTAGCGTAGGGGACAGGGTGCGTGGCTACACCTTC.

This clonotype was recorded many times. V and J are TRBV7-9 and TRBJ1-1; 8 bases are shared with TRBD1. CDR1 is SEHNR, CDR2 FQNEAQ, per germline (reference sequence). The trim removed 5 bases at V and 8 bases at J, leaving 16 bases unmatched. The CDR3 runs to 16 residues. CDR3 coding DNA: TGTGCCAGCAGCCCACCCAACCGGGACAGGAGACTCGAAGCTTTCTTT. The encoded protein is CASSPPNRDRRLEAFF.

This sequence joins TRBV6-1 and TRBJ1-2, with D maybe TRBD1 (6 bases). This CDR3 is 13 amino acids long. The V end lost 5 bases, the J end lost 11 bases, and 18 bases lay between the germline ends. CDR1 is MNHNS, CDR2 SASEGT, per germline. In DNA form, the CDR3 reads TGTGCCAGCAGTCCCAGGGGTGAGAGAGGGTACACCTTC. It is translated as CASSPRGERGYTF.

Ten or more counts support this clonotype. The rearrangement uses TRBV6-2 or TRBV6-3 and TRBJ2-7; D might be TRBD2 (5 bases). The germline CDR1 and CDR2 sequences are MNHEY and SVGEGT. The CDR3 covers 14 residues. The V end was cut by 5 bases, the J end by 7 bases, with 18 bases between. This CDR3 is CASSTDFLAGEQYF. In DNA, the CDR3 is TGTGCCAGCAGTACCGATTTTCTAGCCGGTGAGCAGTACTTC.

The genes are TRBV11-2 and TRBJ2-5; D unresolved. Germline V gives CDR1 SGHAT, CDR2 FQNNGV. This CDR3 is 14 amino acids long. The germline V and J ends were trimmed by 5 bases and 2 bases, with 12 bases remaining between them. CDR3 protein: CASSANAKQETQYF. The CDR3 coding sequence is TGTGCCAGCAGCGCAAATGCTAAGCAAGAGACCCAGTACTTC.

The table lists this clonotype with a few counts. The chain links TRBV10-1 to TRBJ2-5, with TRBD1 matching over 8 bases. The CDR3 has 17 residues. V lost 3 bases, J lost 1 base, and 10 bases stayed unmatched. The germline V gene encodes CDR1 WNHNN and CDR2 SYGVQD (reference sequence). The CDR3 coding sequence is TGCGCCAGCAGTGACGGTTCTGGGACAGGCTCCCAAGAGACCCAGTACTTC. Translation: CASSDGSGTGSQETQYF.

This clonotype was seen many times. This sequence joins TRBV19 and TRBJ2-5, with 7 bases aligning to TRBD1. Germline V CDR1 and CDR2: LNHDA, SQIVND (reference sequence). V lost 3 bases to trimming and J lost 3 bases; unmatched junction nucleotides: 7. This CDR3 has 15 amino acids. The CDR3 nucleotides are TGTGCCAGTAGTATCTACAGGGGATTTGAAGAGACCCAGTACTTC. Translated: CASSIYRGFEETQYF.

This clonotype came up many times. J is TRBJ2-7 and V is TRBV11-3; D not certain. Germline CDR1 and CDR2: SGHNT and YENEEA. The CDR3 loop spans 14 amino acids. With 5 bases removed from V and 3 bases from J, the gap between germline ends came to 14 bases. Here the CDR3 reads CASSLGGPHYEQYF. In nucleotides, the CDR3 is TGTGCCAGCAGCCTGGGCGGACCTCACTACGAGCAGTACTTC.

At least ten counts were recorded for this clonotype. The rearrangement links TRBV24-1 to TRBJ2-3; D is undetermined. Per germline, CDR1 KGHDR and CDR2 SFDVKD. This CDR3 is 12 amino acids long. V dropped 3 bases and J dropped 6 bases, with 6 bases sitting between them. CDR3 region: CATSDNVDTQYF. CDR3 nucleotides: TGTGCCACCAGTGATAATGTCGATACGCAGTATTTT.

Many counts were recorded for this clonotype. One junction end does not reproduce the germline sequence, and a read error may be involved. The chain employs TRBV2 and TRBJ1-5, with TRBD1 matching over 9 bases. CDR1 SNHLY and CDR2 FYNNEI come from the germline V gene. The CDR3 is made up of 13 amino acids. CDR3 sequence: CASSRTGDQPQHF. The CDR3 nucleotides read TGCGCCAGCAGCCGGACAGGGGATCAGCCCCAGCATTTT.